Each of the 27 T cell receptor beta chains below was sequenced from the same sample in a study of T cell changes during pregnancy in multiple sclerosis. The data were produced by immunoSEQ multiplex PCR, yet TCRdb's version contains in-frame clones alone and is incomplete. The sample comprises about 64,000 clones, approximately 92% of which are singletons, and more than 1.2% rests with the top ten. Sequencing was performed on peripheral blood, taken in the second trimester of pregnancy. The receptors come from a female donor with multiple sclerosis, enrolled in a pregnancy study.

This chain connects TRBV10-3 to TRBJ2-1; 9 bases line up with TRBD1. The CDR3 is 14 residues long. The V and J ends lost 3 bases and 7 bases, in that order; junction bases with no gene match: 4. The germline gives CDR1 ENHRY, CDR2 SYGVKD. The CDR3 coding sequence is TGTGCCATCAGTGACCGGGACAGGGTGAATGAGCAGTTCTTC. It codes for CAISDRDRVNEQFF.

This chain links TRBV13 with TRBJ1-4, with TRBD1 as a possible D gene (6 bases). CDR3 length: 15 residues. CDR1 is PRHDT, CDR2 FYEKMQ, per germline (reference sequence). V was clipped by 0 bases and J by 7 bases, with 12 bases between them. CDR3 nucleotides: TGTGCCAGCAGCTTAGGGACAGGCGGTGGTGAAAAACTGTTTTTT. Translation gives CASSLGTGGGEKLFF.

The rearrangement joins TRBV6-1 to TRBJ2-7; possible D gene TRBD1, 5 bases. V shed 2 bases and J shed 4 bases, with 15 bases lying between them. The CDR3 has 15 amino acids. Germline V lookup: CDR1 MNHNS, CDR2 SASEGT. CDR3: CASSEWPGNLYEQYF. The CDR3, as DNA: TGTGCCAGCAGTGAATGGCCAGGGAATTTATACGAGCAGTACTTC.

This sequence joins TRBV28 and TRBJ2-7; D is uncertain. Trimming shortened V by 9 bases and J by 7 bases, and 13 bases separated the two germline ends. This CDR3 region has 11 residues. The germline gives CDR1 MDHEN, CDR2 SYDVKM. The CDR3, as DNA: TGTGCCAGTGGTTCGCTATTGGAGCAGTACTTC. It specifies CASGSLLEQYF.

The V gene is TRBV5-4, the J gene TRBJ1-3; 7 bases fit TRBD1. The CDR3 extends over 15 amino acids. With V trimmed by 4 bases and J by 4 bases, 8 bases remained unmatched. Germline loops: CDR1 SGHNT, CDR2 YYREEE (reference sequence). Written as DNA, the CDR3 is TGTGCCAGCAGCCTTACAGGGGCGCGGGGAAACACCATATATTTT. It yields the protein CASSLTGARGNTIYF.

This clone was picked up one time. This chain joins TRBV9 and TRBJ1-3; a possible D gene is TRBD1 (5 bases). The germline V and J ends were trimmed by 1 base and 3 bases, with 11 bases remaining between them. The CDR3 is made up of 15 amino acids. Germline CDR1 reads SGDLS; CDR2 reads YYNGEE. The CDR3 protein is CASSVSDIFGNTIYF. CDR3 DNA: TGTGCCAGCAGCGTATCGGACATCTTTGGAAACACCATATATTTT.

The sample holds one count of this clone. This sequence joins TRBV18 and TRBJ1-5; TRBD1 matches 7 bases. The ends lost 2 bases at V and 2 bases at J; junction bases unmatched: 9. The CDR3 sequence is 17 residues long. Germline CDR1 and CDR2: KGHSH and LQKENI. CDR3 in amino acids: CASSPLGGGRGNQPQHF. In DNA, the CDR3 is TGTGCCAGCTCACCATTAGGAGGGGGCAGGGGCAATCAGCCCCAGCATTTT. Combining the CDR3 with reference TRBV18 and TRBJ1-5 gives the whole variable domain NAGVMQNPRHLVRRRGQEARLRCSPMKGHSHVYWYRQLPEEGLKFMVYLQKENIIDESGMPKERFSAEFPKEGPSILRIQQVVRGDSAAYFCASSPLGGGRGNQPQHFGDGTRLSIL.

The chain combines TRBV27 with TRBJ2-7; 9 nucleotides match TRBD2. V lost 2 bases and J lost 7; bases outside the gene matches: 9. Germline V gene lookup returns CDR1 MNHEY and CDR2 SMNVEV (reference sequence). The CDR3 has 15 amino acids. CDR3 sequence (DNA): TGTGCCAGCAGTTTACCCGCGGGAGGGTTGGGGGAGCAGTACTTC. Translation: CASSLPAGGLGEQYF.

The genes are TRBV9 and TRBJ2-3; TRBD2 matches 7 bases. J gave up 2 bases and V 7 bases, and 13 bases lay outside the gene matches. This CDR3 has 16 amino acids. Germline CDR1 is SGDLS and CDR2 is YYNGEE. The CDR3 sequence is CASSKRDYRTTDTQYF. For the CDR3, the DNA is TGTGCCAGCTCTAAGAGGGACTACCGGACCACAGATACGCAGTATTTT. The full variable domain, completed using reference TRBV9 and TRBJ2-3, is DSGVTQTPKHLITATGQRVTLRCSPRSGDLSVYWYQQSLDQGLQFLIQYYNGEERAKGNILERFSAQQFPDLHSELNLSSLELGDSALYFCASSKRDYRTTDTQYFGPGTRLTVL.

A single count supports this clone. The rearrangement links TRBV5-1 to TRBJ2-7; D is possibly TRBD1 (6 bases). The V gene's germline CDR1 is SGHRS and CDR2 YFSETQ. The CDR3 contains 17 residues. V was shortened by 7 bases and J by 6 bases, with 29 bases between the two germline ends. DNA for the CDR3: TGCGCCAGCGGTTCCGATCGTCGAACCCTCCCAGGGGCCGAGCAGTACTTC. This sequence encodes CASGSDRRTLPGAEQYF. Supplemented by reference TRBV5-1 and TRBJ2-7, the full variable domain reads KAGVTQTPRYLIKTRGQQVTLSCSPISGHRSVSWYQQTPGQGLQFLFEYFSETQRNKGNFPGRFSGRQFSNSRSEMNVSTLELGDSALYLCASGSDRRTLPGAEQYFGPGTRLTVT.

The chain carries TRBV9 and TRBJ2-2; 10 nucleotides agree with TRBD1. This CDR3 is built from 15 residues. Germline V CDR1 and CDR2: SGDLS, YYNGEE. After removal of 7 bases from V and 3 bases from J, the junction contained 6 bases not matched to a gene. DNA of the CDR3: TGTGCCAGCGCCCCTGACAGGGGGCACACCGGGGAGCTGTTTTTT. It codes for CASAPDRGHTGELFF.

This clone was picked up one time. The gene calls are TRBV28 and TRBJ1-2; 12 nucleotides match TRBD1. V lost 7 bases to trimming and J lost 4 bases; unmatched junction nucleotides: 22. Germline CDR1 reads MDHEN; CDR2 reads SYDVKM. CDR3 size: 20 residues. The CDR3 reads CASTHPYTGTGGRRGYGYTF. The CDR3 DNA reads TGTGCCAGCACTCACCCCTATACCGGGACAGGGGGCCGGAGGGGCTATGGCTACACCTTC.

The chain carries TRBV28 and TRBJ1-1; D ambiguous. The CDR3 is 13 amino acids. Germline loops: CDR1 MDHEN, CDR2 SYDVKM. V was trimmed by 6 bases and J by 6 bases, leaving 14 bases between them. Here the CDR3 reads CASSSVTAPEAFF. In DNA form, the CDR3 reads TGTGCCAGCAGCTCAGTAACAGCTCCTGAAGCTTTCTTT.

V and J are TRBV7-2 and TRBJ1-2; 7 bases align to TRBD1. This CDR3 is built from 12 residues. Germline V gene sequence: CDR1 SGHTA, CDR2 FQGNSA. V lost 5 bases, J lost 6 bases, and 3 bases stayed unmatched. CDR3 nucleotide sequence: TGTGCCAGCAGCGTCAGGGGGAATGGCTACACCTTC. Protein: CASSVRGNGYTF.

This chain links TRBV19 with TRBJ2-3; no reliable D call. The CDR3 extends over 13 amino acids. Germline CDR1 reads LNHDA; CDR2 reads SQIVND (reference sequence). Trimming cost V 2 bases and J 4 bases, with 7 bases left between them. Here the CDR3 DNA reads TGTGCCAGTAGTATAAGCCACCCAGATACGCAGTATTTT. It codes for CASSISHPDTQYF. Variable domain in full (rest from reference TRBV19 and TRBJ2-3): DGGITQSPKYLFRKEGQNVTLSCEQNLNHDAMYWYRQDPGQGLRLIYYSQIVNDFQKGDIAEGYSVSREKKESFPLTVTSAQKNPTAFYLCASSISHPDTQYFGPGTRLTVL.

This clone came up once. The CDR3 bases are TGTGCCAGCAGCGGACTAGCGGGAGGGGTAGATGAGCAGTTCTTC. As protein: CASSGLAGGVDEQFF. The genes are TRBV7-9 and TRBJ2-1, with 15 bases lining up with TRBD2. V dropped 5 bases and J dropped 8; count of bases not matched to a gene: 4. This CDR3 has 15 amino acids. Germline V gene sequence: CDR1 SEHNR, CDR2 FQNEAQ (reference sequence).

This clone appeared a single time. The chain's CDR3 is CASRDRSDTGELFF. The DNA of the CDR3 is TGCGCCAGCAGGGACAGGTCCGACACCGGGGAGCTGTTTTTT. The chain is built from TRBV10-2 and TRBJ2-2; 7 nucleotides line up with TRBD1. The CDR3 is made up of 14 amino acids. From germline, CDR1 is WSHSY and CDR2 SAAADI. Germline trimming cut 6 bases from V and 3 bases from J; bases unmatched to any gene: 4.

This sequence joins TRBV28 and TRBJ2-7; tentative D call: TRBD1 (5 bases). Germline values: CDR1 MDHEN, CDR2 SYDVKM. This CDR3 comprises 14 residues. V was pared by 2 bases and J by 3 bases, with 11 bases between. The DNA of the CDR3 is TGTGCCAGCAGTTTACCCGTTGACAGCTACGAGCAGTACTTC. This translates into CASSLPVDSYEQYF.

V usage is TRBV7-9 and J usage is TRBJ2-5, with 10 bases that match TRBD1. Germline V gene sequence: CDR1 SEHNR, CDR2 FQNEAQ (reference sequence). Trimming removed 5 bases from V and 3 bases from J; junction bases left unmatched: 3. The CDR3 is made up of 14 amino acids. The CDR3 DNA reads TGTGCCAGCAGCAAAGGACAGGGGGAAGAGACCCAGTACTTC. This sequence encodes CASSKGQGEETQYF.

The V and J genes are TRBV19 and TRBJ2-7, with D possibly being TRBD1 (6 bases). Germline CDR1 reads LNHDA; CDR2 reads SQIVND (reference sequence). CDR3 length: 13 amino acids. The germline V and J ends were trimmed by 3 bases and 4 bases, with 10 bases remaining between them. DNA of the CDR3: TGTGCCAGTAGTATTCTCACAGGGTACGAGCAGTACTTC. Residues: CASSILTGYEQYF. Complete variable domain (other parts from reference TRBV19 and TRBJ2-7): DGGITQSPKYLFRKEGQNVTLSCEQNLNHDAMYWYRQDPGQGLRLIYYSQIVNDFQKGDIAEGYSVSREKKESFPLTVTSAQKNPTAFYLCASSILTGYEQYFGPGTRLTVT.

The V gene is TRBV11-2, the J gene TRBJ1-1; 9 bases are shared with TRBD1. Germline V gene sequence: CDR1 SGHAT, CDR2 FQNNGV. The CDR3 is 15 amino acids. V dropped 2 bases and J dropped 6; count of bases not matched to a gene: 7. CDR3 sequence (DNA): TGTGCCAGCAGCTTAACAGGGGGCGCGGGACCTGAAGCTTTCTTT. Translation gives CASSLTGGAGPEAFF.

This chain joins TRBV5-6 and TRBJ1-5, with D maybe TRBD1 (6 bases). Trimming took 3 bases from V and 7 from J, leaving 14 bases between them. Germline V gene data show CDR1 as SGHDT and CDR2 as YYEEEE. The CDR3 has 14 amino acids. The CDR3 sequence: CASSWGGQGQPQHF. CDR3 sequence (DNA): TGTGCCAGCAGCTGGGGGGGGCAAGGACAGCCCCAGCATTTT.

CDR3: CASSEPGTRRAFF. CDR3 in DNA: TGTGCCAGCAGTGAGCCCGGGACAAGGAGGGCTTTCTTT. The chain has TRBV6-1 and TRBJ1-1; perhaps TRBD1 as D (6 bases). The CDR3 runs to 13 residues. V lost 3 bases to trimming and J lost 11 bases, with 16 bases between them. Germline CDR1 is MNHNS and CDR2 is SASEGT.

V usage is TRBV15 and J usage is TRBJ2-1; a possible D gene is TRBD2 (5 bases). Germline V gene sequence: CDR1 LNHNV, CDR2 YYDKDF (reference sequence). There are 12 residues in the CDR3. Trimming stripped 0 bases from V and 10 bases from J, with 7 bases between. The CDR3 region has the DNA TGTGCCACCAGCAGAGATCGAGGGGAGCAGTTCTTC. This sequence encodes CATSRDRGEQFF.

The chain is built from TRBV5-1 and TRBJ2-5, with 9 nucleotides matching TRBD1. Germline V gene data show CDR1 as SGHRS and CDR2 as YFSETQ. With V trimmed by 2 bases and J by 1 base, 6 bases remained unmatched. The CDR3 loop spans 16 amino acids. The CDR3 nucleotides read TGCGCCAGCAGCTTAGGGGGACAGGGCAGCCAAGAGACCCAGTACTTC. This gives the protein CASSLGGQGSQETQYF.

The chain links TRBV5-6 to TRBJ2-1; D might be TRBD2 (6 bases). The germline V and J ends were trimmed by 0 bases and 4 bases, with 23 bases remaining between them. Germline V lookup: CDR1 SGHDT, CDR2 YYEEEE. The CDR3 totals 19 residues. The CDR3 DNA follows: TGTGCCAGCAGCTTGGCGGTGGTGCGGAGAGGGACTTATTACAATGAGCAGTTCTTC. Its translation: CASSLAVVRRGTYYNEQFF.

The CDR3 DNA is TGCGCCAGCAGCTCGGACGGGGTGCCCTACGAGCAGTACTTC. Translated: CASSSDGVPYEQYF. The chain couples TRBV5-1 to TRBJ2-7, with a weak D call TRBD2 (5 bases). V dropped 3 bases and J dropped 2 bases, with 12 bases sitting between them. Germline values: CDR1 SGHRS, CDR2 YFSETQ. The CDR3 has 14 amino acids. Filled out from reference TRBV5-1 and TRBJ2-7, the complete variable domain reads KAGVTQTPRYLIKTRGQQVTLSCSPISGHRSVSWYQQTPGQGLQFLFEYFSETQRNKGNFPGRFSGRQFSNSRSEMNVSTLELGDSALYLCASSSDGVPYEQYFGPGTRLTVT.